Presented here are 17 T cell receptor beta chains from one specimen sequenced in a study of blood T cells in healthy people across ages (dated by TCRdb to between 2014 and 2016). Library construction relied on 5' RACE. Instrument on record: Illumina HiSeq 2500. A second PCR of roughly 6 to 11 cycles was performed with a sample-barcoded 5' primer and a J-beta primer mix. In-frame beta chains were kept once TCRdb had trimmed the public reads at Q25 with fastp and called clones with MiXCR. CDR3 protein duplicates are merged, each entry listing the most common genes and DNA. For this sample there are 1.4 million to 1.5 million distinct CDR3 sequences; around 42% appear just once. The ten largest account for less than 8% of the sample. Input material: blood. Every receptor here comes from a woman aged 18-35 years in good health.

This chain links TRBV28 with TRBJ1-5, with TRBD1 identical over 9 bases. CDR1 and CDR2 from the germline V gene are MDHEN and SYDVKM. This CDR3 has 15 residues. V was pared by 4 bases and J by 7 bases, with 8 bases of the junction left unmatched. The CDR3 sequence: CASSSLQGAGQPQHF. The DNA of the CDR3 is TGTGCCAGCAGTTCATTACAGGGGGCCGGGCAGCCCCAGCATTTT. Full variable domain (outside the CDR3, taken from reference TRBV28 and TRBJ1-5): DVKVTQSSRYLVKRTGEKVFLECVQDMDHENMFWYRQDPGLGLRLIYFSYDVKMKEKGDIPEGYSVSREKKERFSLILESASTNQTSMYLCASSSLQGAGQPQHFGDGTRLSIL.

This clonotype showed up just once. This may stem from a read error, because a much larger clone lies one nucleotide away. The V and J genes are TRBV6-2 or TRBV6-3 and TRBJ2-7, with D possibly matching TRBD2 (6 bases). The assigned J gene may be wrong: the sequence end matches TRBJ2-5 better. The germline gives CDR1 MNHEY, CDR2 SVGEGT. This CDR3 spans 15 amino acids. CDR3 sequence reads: CASSYSTGVPETQYF. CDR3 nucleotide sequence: TGTGCCAGCAGTTACAGCACGGGGGTTCCAGAGACCCAGTACTTC.

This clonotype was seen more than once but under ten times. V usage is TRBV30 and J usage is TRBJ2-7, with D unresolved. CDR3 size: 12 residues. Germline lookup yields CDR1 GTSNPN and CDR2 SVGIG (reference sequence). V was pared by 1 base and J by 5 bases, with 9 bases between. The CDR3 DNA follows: TGTGCCTGGAGTGGGGGTGTCCACGAGCAGTACTTC. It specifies CAWSGGVHEQYF.

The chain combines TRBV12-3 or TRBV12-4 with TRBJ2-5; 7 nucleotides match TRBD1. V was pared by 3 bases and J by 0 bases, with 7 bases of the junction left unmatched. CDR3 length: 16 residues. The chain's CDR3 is CASSLFKGAYQETQYF. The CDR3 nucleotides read TGTGCCAGCAGTTTGTTCAAGGGGGCCTACCAAGAGACCCAGTACTTC.

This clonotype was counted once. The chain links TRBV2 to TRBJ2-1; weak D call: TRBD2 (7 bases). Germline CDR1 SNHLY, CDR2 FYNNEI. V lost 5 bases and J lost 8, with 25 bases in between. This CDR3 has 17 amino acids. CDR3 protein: CASSPFDRKHRGDEQFF. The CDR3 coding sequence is TGTGCCAGCAGTCCCTTCGACAGGAAACACCGGGGGGATGAGCAGTTCTTC.

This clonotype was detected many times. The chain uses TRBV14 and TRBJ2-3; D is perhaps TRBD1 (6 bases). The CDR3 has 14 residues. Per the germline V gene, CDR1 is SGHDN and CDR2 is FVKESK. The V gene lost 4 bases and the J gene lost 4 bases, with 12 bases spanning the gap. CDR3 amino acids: CASSLQQGSDTQYF. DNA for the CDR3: TGTGCCAGCAGCCTACAACAGGGATCAGATACGCAGTATTTT.

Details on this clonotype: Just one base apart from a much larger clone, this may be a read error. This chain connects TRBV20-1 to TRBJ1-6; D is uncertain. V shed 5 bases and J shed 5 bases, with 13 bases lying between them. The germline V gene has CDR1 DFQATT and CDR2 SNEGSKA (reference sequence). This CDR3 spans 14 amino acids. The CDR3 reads CSAPAGSDNSPLHF. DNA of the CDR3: TGCAGTGCTCCGGCGGGGAGTGATAATTCACCCCTCCACTTT.

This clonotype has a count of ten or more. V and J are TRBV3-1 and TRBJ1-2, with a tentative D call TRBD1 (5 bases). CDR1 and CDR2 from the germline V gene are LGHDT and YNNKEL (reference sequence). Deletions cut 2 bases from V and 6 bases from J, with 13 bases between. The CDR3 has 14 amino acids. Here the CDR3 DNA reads TGTGCCAGCAGCCAATATTCGGGGGATAATGGCTACACCTTC. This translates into CASSQYSGDNGYTF. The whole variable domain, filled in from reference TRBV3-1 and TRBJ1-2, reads DTAVSQTPKYLVTQMGNDKSIKCEQNLGHDTMYWYKQDSKKFLKIMFSYNNKELIINETVPNRFSPKSPDKAHLNLHINSLELGDSAVYFCASSQYSGDNGYTFGSGTRLTVV.

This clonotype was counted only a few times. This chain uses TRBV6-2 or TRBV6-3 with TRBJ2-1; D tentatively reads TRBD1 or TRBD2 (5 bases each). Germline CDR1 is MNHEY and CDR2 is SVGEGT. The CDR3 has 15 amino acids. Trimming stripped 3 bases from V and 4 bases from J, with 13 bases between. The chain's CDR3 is CASSYGTADYNEQFF. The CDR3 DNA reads TGTGCCAGCAGTTATGGGACGGCGGATTACAATGAGCAGTTCTTC.

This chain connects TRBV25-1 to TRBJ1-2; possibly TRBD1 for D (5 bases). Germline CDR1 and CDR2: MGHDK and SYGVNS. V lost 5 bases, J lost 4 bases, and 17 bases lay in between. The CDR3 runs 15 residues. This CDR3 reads CASSPIGGGGYGYTF. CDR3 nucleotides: TGTGCCAGCAGTCCTATCGGGGGAGGTGGCTATGGCTACACCTTC.

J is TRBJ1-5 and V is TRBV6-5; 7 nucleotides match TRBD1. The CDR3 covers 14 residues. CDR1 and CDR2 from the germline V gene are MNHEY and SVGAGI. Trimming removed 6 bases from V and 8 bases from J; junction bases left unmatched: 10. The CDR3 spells CASSPTGKVEPQHF. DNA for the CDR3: TGTGCCAGCAGCCCGACAGGGAAGGTAGAGCCCCAGCATTTT.

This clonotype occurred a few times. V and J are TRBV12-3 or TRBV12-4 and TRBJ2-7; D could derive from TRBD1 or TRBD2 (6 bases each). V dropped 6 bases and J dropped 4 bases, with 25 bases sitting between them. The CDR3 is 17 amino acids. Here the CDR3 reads CASSSPRGGQGLYEQYF. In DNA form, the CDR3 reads TGTGCCAGCAGCTCACCCCGAGGGGGGCAGGGTTTGTACGAGCAGTACTTC.

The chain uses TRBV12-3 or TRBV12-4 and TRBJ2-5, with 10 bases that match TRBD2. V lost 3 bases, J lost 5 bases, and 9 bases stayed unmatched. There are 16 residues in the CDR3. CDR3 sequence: CASSFSRTSGTETQYF. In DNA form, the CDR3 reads TGTGCCAGCAGTTTCTCAAGAACTAGCGGGACGGAGACCCAGTACTTC.

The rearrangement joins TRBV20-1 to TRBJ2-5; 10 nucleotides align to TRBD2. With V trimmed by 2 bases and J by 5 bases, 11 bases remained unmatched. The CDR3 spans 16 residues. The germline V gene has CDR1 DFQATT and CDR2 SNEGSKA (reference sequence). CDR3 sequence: CSARKGLSGRQETQYF. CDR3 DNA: TGCAGTGCTAGAAAGGGGCTTAGCGGGAGGCAGGAGACCCAGTACTTC.

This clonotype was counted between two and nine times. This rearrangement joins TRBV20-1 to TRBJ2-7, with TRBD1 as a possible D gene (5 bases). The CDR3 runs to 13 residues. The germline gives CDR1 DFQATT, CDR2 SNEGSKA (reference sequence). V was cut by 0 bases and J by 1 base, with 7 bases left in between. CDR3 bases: TGCAGTGCTAGAGACAGGGCGTCCTACGAGCAGTACTTC. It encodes CSARDRASYEQYF.

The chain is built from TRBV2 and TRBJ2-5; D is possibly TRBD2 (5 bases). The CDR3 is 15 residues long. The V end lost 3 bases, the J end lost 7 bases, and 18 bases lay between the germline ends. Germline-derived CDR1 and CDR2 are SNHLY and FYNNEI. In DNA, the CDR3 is TGTGCCAGCAGTGAGGCGGCTAGCAGGTTAGGGACCCAGTACTTC. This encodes CASSEAASRLGTQYF.

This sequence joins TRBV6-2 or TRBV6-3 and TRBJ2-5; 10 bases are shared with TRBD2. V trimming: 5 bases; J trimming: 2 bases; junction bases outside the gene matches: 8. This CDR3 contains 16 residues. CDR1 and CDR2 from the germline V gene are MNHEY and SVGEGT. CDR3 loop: CASSAQREGRQETQYF. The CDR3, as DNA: TGTGCCAGCAGTGCCCAGCGGGAGGGCCGACAAGAGACCCAGTACTTC.